The rows below give T cell receptor beta chains drawn from one sample of a study of shared clonotypes between healthy human individuals. Produced via immunoSEQ multiplex PCR; TCRdb's table is partial and in-frame only. The sample has about 2 million clones, around 95% seen once; the top ten hold more than 0.1%. The sample was naive CD4+ T cells sorted from blood. These receptors all come from a man between 18 and 35 years old in good health. Each CDR3 is given with its conserved first and last residue. Each record gives: D gene, clone size, V gene, J gene, CDR3 DNA, CDR3 protein. The D gene is left open where the match is weak. Rows give clone size only sometimes, using once, few, many, or a class for an expanded clone.

>NA|NA|TRBV30|TRBJ1-6
TGTGCCTGGCGTGCGGAGTCTAATTCACCCCTCCACTTT
CAWRAESNSPLHF
>NA|NA|TRBV6-1|TRBJ1-2
TGTGCCAGCAGTGTAATACAGGGCACGGAAGGCTACACCTTC
CASSVIQGTEGYTF
>NA|NA|TRBV6-1|TRBJ1-2
TGTGCCAGCAGTGAACGGGTTTTCGTCTATGGCTACACCTTC
CASSERVFVYGYTF
>NA|once|TRBV4-1|TRBJ1-5
TGCGCCAGCAGCCAAGATAGAGCTGGGACCGGCAATCAGCCCCAGCATTTT
CASSQDRAGTGNQPQHF
>NA|NA|TRBV5-4|TRBJ1-6
TGTGCCAGCAGTTCGTTTAGTTCACCCCTCCACTTT
CASSSFSSPLHF
>NA|NA|TRBV10-3|TRBJ2-5
TGTGCCATCAGTAATGTCGGGGAGACCCAGTACTTC
CAISNVGETQYF
>NA|NA|TRBV27|TRBJ2-3
TGTGCCAGCAGTTTCACTCGACTGCCCGGGGGCACAGATACGCAGTATTTT
CASSFTRLPGGTDTQYF
>NA|NA|TRBV15|TRBJ1-6
TGTGCCACCAGCAGAGCCGGAGGTTCGGTTTCACCCCTCCACTTT
CATSRAGGSVSPLHF
>TRBD1|NA|TRBV2|TRBJ2-1
TGTGCCAGCAGTGGCACAGGGGTTGAGCAGTTCTTC
CASSGTGVEQFF
>NA|NA|TRBV7-2|TRBJ1-1
TGTGCCAGCAGCTTAGTGTTAGGGATGAACACTGAAGCTTTCTTT
CASSLVLGMNTEAFF
>NA|NA|TRBV5-1|TRBJ2-3
TGCGCCAGCAGCCCTGGGTCCACAGATACGCAGTATTTT
CASSPGSTDTQYF
>NA|NA|TRBV19|TRBJ2-1
TGTGCCAGTAGTCCCCGACAGGAGGGAGTGGAGTTCTTC
CASSPRQEGVEFF
>NA|NA|TRBV11-2|TRBJ2-7
TGTGCCAGCACCTGGGGGGCGGAAACCTCCTACGAGCAGTACTTC
CASTWGAETSYEQYF
>NA|NA|TRBV30|TRBJ1-2
TGTGCCAACAGGGAACTCTATGGCTACACCTTC
CANRELYGYTF
>NA|once|TRBV11-2|TRBJ1-3
TGTGCCAGCAGCCTGTACGGGACGGGGGGAAACACCATATATTTT
CASSLYGTGGNTIYF
>NA|NA|TRBV2|TRBJ1-5
TGTGCCGGCCGACAGGAGGGGGATCAGCCCCAGCATTTT
CAGRQEGDQPQHF
>NA|NA|TRBV19|TRBJ1-1
TGTGCCAGTAGTATCACAGGGAACACTGAAGCTTTCTTT
CASSITGNTEAFF
>NA|NA|TRBV11-2|TRBJ2-4
TGTGCCAGCAGCGATCGACCCGAAAACATTCAGTACTTC
CASSDRPENIQYF
>TRBD2|NA|TRBV11-2|TRBJ2-3
TGTGCCAGCAGTTCTTTAGCGGGAGTAGCAGATACGCAGTATTTT
CASSSLAGVADTQYF
>NA|once|TRBV6-5|TRBJ1-2
TGTGCCAGCAGTTCCGTCTATGGCTACACCTTC
CASSSVYGYTF
>NA|NA|TRBV19|TRBJ2-7
TGTGCCAGTAGTATTCCTCCCGCAACTAGGACCTACGAGCAGTACTTC
CASSIPPATRTYEQYF
>TRBD1|NA|TRBV30|TRBJ1-4
TGTGCCTGGCGGGGACAGGGCGGGATAGGAAAACTGTTTTTT
CAWRGQGGIGKLFF
>TRBD2|NA|TRBV4-1|TRBJ2-7
TGCGCCAGCAGCCGGGAGCGGGGCCCCTACGAGCAGTACTTC
CASSRERGPYEQYF
>NA|NA|TRBV2|TRBJ1-6
TGTGCCAGCAGTGAGGCAGGGCTCCGCTCCTATAATTCACCCCTCCACTTT
CASSEAGLRSYNSPLHF
>TRBD1|NA|TRBV19|TRBJ1-2
TGTGCCAGTACCATAGGGACAGTCGCTGGCTTTGGCTACACCTTC
CASTIGTVAGFGYTF
>TRBD1|NA|TRBV28|TRBJ1-4
TGTGCCAGCAGTTTACAGGGGGCGGAAAAACTGTTTTTT
CASSLQGAEKLFF
>TRBD1|once|TRBV5-1|TRBJ2-7
TGCGCCAGCAGCCGGACAGGGCGCTCCTACGAGCAGTACTTC
CASSRTGRSYEQYF
>NA|NA|TRBV5-1|TRBJ2-1
TGCGCCAGCAGCCCCTCCCGCTCCTACAATGAGCAGTTCTTC
CASSPSRSYNEQFF
>TRBD1|NA|TRBV5-1|TRBJ1-2
TGCGCCAGCAGCTTGGTGGGACAGGGATTTTATGGCTACACCTTC
CASSLVGQGFYGYTF
>TRBD2|NA|TRBV5-6|TRBJ2-7
TGTGCCAGCAGCTTCTCCGGGACTAGCCTCCTTACCTACGAGCAGTACTTC
CASSFSGTSLLTYEQYF
>NA|NA|TRBV6-6|TRBJ1-5
TGTGCCAGCAGTACGCGCTCAAATCAGCCCCAGCATTTT
CASSTRSNQPQHF
>NA|NA|TRBV29-1|TRBJ2-3
TGCAGCGTAGGAGGATACCCCATCACAGATACGCAGTATTTT
CSVGGYPITDTQYF
>NA|NA|TRBV10-3|TRBJ2-7
TGTGCCATCAGTGAATCCCCTTCAGGACGTTCCGGCTACGAGCAGTACTTC
CAISESPSGRSGYEQYF
>NA|NA|TRBV29-1|TRBJ2-1
TGCAGCGTTGTCCCTACGGTGGATGAGCAGTTCTTC
CSVVPTVDEQFF
>NA|NA|TRBV5-1|TRBJ2-2
TGCGCCAGCAGCTTGGACAGTGCAACCGGGGAGCTGTTTTTT
CASSLDSATGELFF
>NA|NA|TRBV6-5|TRBJ2-7
TGTGCCAGCAGTTCAGGGCGGGCTAACTCCTACGAGCAGTACTTC
CASSSGRANSYEQYF
>NA|NA|TRBV28|TRBJ2-7
TGTGCCAGCAGTTCCGGGGCCTACGAGCAGTACTTC
CASSSGAYEQYF
>NA|NA|TRBV6-6|TRBJ1-1
TGTGCCAGCACTCCTGAGGAGCAGGGAACTGAAGCTTTCTTT
CASTPEEQGTEAFF
>NA|NA|TRBV7-8|TRBJ2-4
TGTGCCAGCAGCTTAGAGGGAATTGGGCGCATTCAGTACTTC
CASSLEGIGRIQYF
>NA|NA|TRBV29-1|TRBJ1-4
TGCAGCGTTGCCATCGGGGGTAATGAAAAACTGTTTTTT
CSVAIGGNEKLFF
>NA|NA|TRBV5-4|TRBJ2-4
TGTGCCAGCAGCTTGGGTGGAGGGGCCATTCAGTACTTC
CASSLGGGAIQYF
>NA|few|TRBV6-6|TRBJ1-5
TGTGCCAGCAGTTACGGTAGCAATCAGCCCCAGCATTTT
CASSYGSNQPQHF